The 12 T cell receptor beta chains below all came from one sample that was sequenced in a study of blood T cell repertoires in COVID-19. Sequencing was performed with immunoSEQ multiplex PCR; in TCRdb, only in-frame clones are kept and a portion is missing. Here the sample spans roughly 250,000 clones, 85% to 90% being singletons. The source material was peripheral blood. The receptor source for this set is a woman between 40 and 50 years old with acute or convalescent COVID-19.

The chain uses TRBV7-8 and TRBJ2-7, with 8 bases lining up with TRBD1. Trimming cost V 0 bases and J 5 bases; bases outside gene matches: 18. CDR3 length: 19 amino acids. Germline V CDR1 and CDR2: SGHVS, FQNEAQ. CDR3 amino acids: CASSLALIGGDRTDNEQYV. CDR3 DNA: TGTGCCAGCAGCTTAGCGCTAATCGGTGGGGACAGGACGGACAACGAGCAGTACGTC.

Turning to this clone: This sample also contains other DNA sequences that code for the same CDR3. This chain links TRBV9 with TRBJ1-5, with D possibly being TRBD1 (6 bases). The CDR3 contains 14 residues. Trimming removed 3 bases from V and 1 base from J, with 8 bases in between. Per germline, CDR1 SGDLS and CDR2 YYNGEE. The CDR3 DNA is TGTGCCAGCAGCGCAGGGGTGAGCAATCAGCCCCAGCATTTT. Translated, it gives CASSAGVSNQPQHF.

The CDR3 is CASSLTVGGYNEQFF. The CDR3 DNA reads as TGTGCCAGCAGTTTGACAGTCGGGGGATACAATGAGCAGTTCTTC. The chain is built from TRBV2 and TRBJ2-1, with a tentative D call TRBD2 (6 bases). The CDR3 has 15 residues. The V end lost 5 bases, the J end lost 4 bases, and 15 bases lay between the germline ends. Germline CDR1 is SNHLY and CDR2 is FYNNEI.

The V and J genes are TRBV5-6 and TRBJ1-1; 10 bases line up with TRBD1. Germline loops: CDR1 SGHDT, CDR2 YYEEEE. Trimming cost V 3 bases and J 3 bases; bases outside gene matches: 8. The CDR3 contains 16 residues. In nucleotides, the CDR3 is TGTGCCAGCAGCTGGGGGACAGGGGTGGCAGACACTGAAGCTTTCTTT. Translation gives CASSWGTGVADTEAFF.

Only a few counts were recorded for this clone. This chain connects TRBV19 to TRBJ1-2, with TRBD1 matching 8 bases. This CDR3 contains 15 residues. Germline V gives CDR1 LNHDA, CDR2 SQIVND (reference sequence). V shed 4 bases, J shed 4 bases, and the junction held 8 bases outside the gene matches. DNA of the CDR3: TGTGCCAGTAGTAAAGACAGGGGCCCAGGCTATGGCTACACCTTC. This codes for CASSKDRGPGYGYTF.

This clone was seen a handful of times. The genes are TRBV12-3 or TRBV12-4 and TRBJ1-2; weak D call: TRBD1 (6 bases). The CDR3 consists of 13 residues. The V and J ends lost 11 bases and 8 bases respectively, with 21 bases between them. The CDR3 region is CAGTLGASTGYTF. The CDR3 DNA reads as TGTGCCGGGACCTTGGGGGCCTCCACGGGCTACACCTTC.

The rearrangement links TRBV4-2 to TRBJ1-2; the D is unclear. Per the germline V gene, CDR1 is LGHNA and CDR2 is YNFKEQ. Trimming cost V 4 bases and J 7 bases, with 13 bases left between them. The CDR3 sequence is 13 residues long. CDR3 sequence: CASSPPKEGGYTF. CDR3 nucleotides: TGTGCCAGCAGCCCCCCAAAGGAGGGTGGCTACACCTTC.

Only one count was recorded for this clone. V is TRBV10-3 and J is TRBJ1-2; D perhaps matches TRBD1 (6 bases). Germline CDR1 is ENHRY and CDR2 is SYGVKD. The V gene lost 10 bases and the J gene lost 4 bases, with 28 bases spanning the gap. The length of the CDR3 is 17 residues. CDR3 sequence (DNA): TGTGCCACCCAACCCCTGAGCCCGACAGGAGCACTCTATGGCTACACCTTC. Amino acids: CATQPLSPTGALYGYTF.

V and J are TRBV30 and TRBJ1-5, with 11 bases aligning to TRBD1. The V gene's germline CDR1 is GTSNPN and CDR2 SVGIG (reference sequence). This CDR3 contains 16 residues. Trimming cost V 0 bases and J 4 bases; bases outside gene matches: 5. The chain's CDR3 is CAWSVVWDRGNQPQHF. The CDR3, as DNA: TGTGCCTGGAGTGTAGTCTGGGACAGGGGGAATCAGCCCCAGCATTTT.

The CDR3 DNA reads as TGTGCCAGCACAAACCCAGGGAAGTCACGGGAGACCCAGTACTTC. This gives the protein CASTNPGKSRETQYF. This chain connects TRBV2 to TRBJ2-5; possible D gene TRBD1, 5 bases. CDR3 size: 15 residues. CDR1 and CDR2 (germline): SNHLY, FYNNEI. The germline V and J ends were trimmed by 7 bases and 5 bases, with 20 bases remaining between them.

Written as DNA, the CDR3 is TGTGCCAGCAGTGTAGGGGGCTATGGCTACACCTTC. It translates to CASSVGGYGYTF. V gene TRBV2 combines with J gene TRBJ1-2; D is possibly TRBD1 (6 bases). V was clipped by 4 bases and J by 4 bases, with 7 bases between them. Germline CDR1 reads SNHLY; CDR2 reads FYNNEI. This CDR3 spans 12 amino acids. Together with reference TRBV2 and TRBJ1-2, the CDR3 gives the full variable domain: EPEVTQTPSHQVTQMGQEVILRCVPISNHLYFYWYRQILGQKVEFLVSFYNNEISEKSEIFDDQFSVERPDGSNFTLKIRSTKLEDSAMYFCASSVGGYGYTFGSGTRLTVV.

The chain uses TRBV3-1 (or the pseudogene TRBV3-2) and TRBJ2-1; no definite D call. The CDR3 loop spans 15 amino acids. Trimming took off 3 bases at V and 0 bases at J, with 9 bases between the two ends. Germline V gene lookup returns CDR1 LGHDT and CDR2 YNNKEL (reference sequence). The CDR3 here is CASSHHTDSYNEQFF. The CDR3 bases are TGTGCCAGCAGCCACCACACCGACTCCTACAATGAGCAGTTCTTC.